This T cell receptor (beta chain) was observed in a study of cytomegalovirus exposure and HLA in healthy donors. With 3 bases removed from V and 5 bases from J, the gap between germline ends came to 16 bases. The CDR3 totals 15 residues. Per germline, CDR1 KGHSH and CDR2 LQKENI. The PCR used 60 Vbeta and 13 Jbeta primers. Clones were sequenced by immunoSEQ multiplex PCR, and TCRdb holds only the in-frame ones, with some missing. The sample carries about 150,000 clones, roughly 80% recorded once. The V call is TRBV18, the J call TRBJ2-5; D perhaps matches TRBD2 (5 bases). This receptor was identified in a male donor in good health and CMV-seronegative. The sample consisted of PBMCs. DNA of the CDR3: TGTGCCAGCTCACCGGAGGTCGGGTTGCGGGAGACCCAGTACTTC. It codes for CASSPEVGLRETQYF.